These 14 T cell receptor beta chains came from one sample sequenced in a study of CD4+ T cells in melanoma. TCRdb keeps only in-frame clones here, not all; method: immunoSEQ multiplex PCR. The table includes around 14,000 clones, about 63% detected once. The sample was cells from a culture (not recorded whether cultured in vitro). These receptors were taken from a human donor with melanoma.

This rearrangement joins TRBV9 to TRBJ2-4, with D perhaps matching TRBD1 or TRBD2 (6 bases each). This CDR3 has 16 residues. V was cut by 0 bases and J by 8 bases, with 18 bases left in between. The germline CDR1 and CDR2 sequences are SGDLS and YYNGEE. CDR3 in amino acids: CASSVEGDWVGDIQYF. CDR3 coding DNA: TGTGCCAGCAGCGTAGAGGGGGACTGGGTCGGGGACATTCAGTACTTC.

This chain joins TRBV9 and TRBJ2-3; 13 nucleotides line up with TRBD2. Germline lookup yields CDR1 SGDLS and CDR2 YYNGEE. The CDR3 is 18 residues long. The junction had 10 bases not matched to a gene; V was cut back by 2 bases and J by 4 bases. Written as DNA, the CDR3 is TGTGCCAGCAGCGTCAAAGGGACTAGCGGGGTTGGGGCAGATACGCAGTATTTT. This translates into CASSVKGTSGVGADTQYF. Using reference TRBV9 and TRBJ2-3 for the parts outside the CDR3, the full variable domain is DSGVTQTPKHLITATGQRVTLRCSPRSGDLSVYWYQQSLDQGLQFLIQYYNGEERAKGNILERFSAQQFPDLHSELNLSSLELGDSALYFCASSVKGTSGVGADTQYFGPGTRLTVL.

The rearrangement joins TRBV19 to TRBJ2-1; 9 nucleotides align to TRBD1. Per germline, CDR1 LNHDA and CDR2 SQIVND (reference sequence). This CDR3 is 17 amino acids long. Trimming removed 10 bases from V and 1 base from J; junction bases left unmatched: 14. In DNA, the CDR3 is TGTGCCACCAGTAGTTATTTCGGACAGGGGTCCTACAATGAGCAGTTCTTC. Translating gives CATSSYFGQGSYNEQFF.

The chain is built from TRBV5-1 and TRBJ2-5, with 11 positions matching TRBD2. This CDR3 contains 16 residues. V lost 0 bases and J lost 9; bases outside the gene matches: 10. Germline V gene data show CDR1 as SGHRS and CDR2 as YFSETQ. The chain's CDR3 is CASSLEASGGTRAQYF. The CDR3 DNA sequence: TGCGCCAGCAGCTTGGAGGCTAGCGGGGGGACTCGGGCCCAGTACTTC.

The V and J genes are TRBV6-5 and TRBJ1-6; no clear D. Germline-derived CDR1 and CDR2 are MNHEY and SVGAGI. The CDR3 sequence is 14 residues long. V lost 9 bases and J lost 4, with 13 bases in between. The CDR3 region is CASTLRGYNSPLHF. CDR3 coding DNA: TGTGCCAGTACCCTACGGGGTTATAATTCACCCCTCCACTTT.

In this sample, this clone turned up a few times. The chain joins TRBV5-4 to TRBJ1-3, with a tentative D call TRBD1 (5 bases). CDR3 length: 14 amino acids. V was cut by 2 bases and J by 4 bases, with 10 bases left in between. The germline V gene encodes CDR1 SGHNT and CDR2 YYREEE (reference sequence). CDR3 in DNA: TGTGCCAGCAGCTTATCCGGGGCGGGAAACACCATATATTTT. Translating gives CASSLSGAGNTIYF.

The CDR3 DNA is TGTGCCAGCAGCTCCACAGGGCCGCAGTACTTC. It encodes CASSSTGPQYF. The chain has TRBV7-6 and TRBJ2-7; D might be TRBD1 (6 bases). The CDR3 has 11 residues. V was shortened by 4 bases and J by 9 bases, with 10 bases between the two germline ends. In germline, CDR1 is SGHVS, CDR2 FNYEAQ.

The sample holds a few counts of this clone. The gene calls are TRBV6-6 and TRBJ2-5, with a tentative D call TRBD1 (6 bases). Germline V gene lookup returns CDR1 MNHNY and CDR2 SVGAGI (reference sequence). V was cut by 7 bases and J by 2 bases, with 11 bases left in between. The length of the CDR3 is 13 residues. This CDR3 is CASTSGQQETQYF. The CDR3 coding sequence is TGTGCCAGCACCAGCGGACAGCAAGAGACCCAGTACTTC.

This sequence joins TRBV29-1 and TRBJ1-1, with unresolved D. V lost 2 bases, J lost 4 bases, and 8 bases lay in between. The CDR3 has 12 residues. The V gene's germline CDR1 is SQVTM and CDR2 ANQGSEA. CDR3 residues: CSVERAATEAFF. Written as DNA, the CDR3 is TGCAGCGTTGAAAGGGCAGCCACTGAAGCTTTCTTT.

This chain connects TRBV5-4 to TRBJ1-2; no firm D call. CDR3 size: 14 residues. V was pared by 2 bases and J by 8 bases, with 16 bases between. The germline gives CDR1 SGHNT, CDR2 YYREEE (reference sequence). This CDR3 is CASSFDPVSSGYTF. CDR3 sequence (DNA): TGTGCCAGCAGCTTTGATCCGGTTTCGAGCGGCTACACCTTC.

V and J are TRBV6-6 and TRBJ1-4; D unclear. The ends were cut back, 2 bases at V and 8 bases at J, with 3 bases in the middle. CDR1 and CDR2 (germline): MNHNY, SVGAGI (reference sequence). This CDR3 region has 11 residues. As DNA, the CDR3 is TGTGCCAGCAGTTACGGAGAAAAACTGTTTTTT. Translating gives CASSYGEKLFF.

The chain couples TRBV20-1 to TRBJ2-3; no firm D call. In germline, CDR1 is DFQATT, CDR2 SNEGSKA (reference sequence). V shed 3 bases and J shed 4 bases, with 5 bases lying between them. CDR3 length: 11 amino acids. The CDR3 loop reads CSASLADTQYF. CDR3 nucleotides: TGCAGTGCTAGTTTGGCAGATACGCAGTATTTT.

This clone turned up a few times. This chain uses TRBV19 with TRBJ1-1; D is unresolved. Germline V gives CDR1 LNHDA, CDR2 SQIVND (reference sequence). The CDR3 consists of 12 residues. The V and J ends lost 7 bases and 1 base respectively, with 7 bases between them. The CDR3 loop is CASKFSNTEAFF. DNA of the CDR3: TGTGCCAGTAAGTTTTCGAACACTGAAGCTTTCTTT.

The chain joins TRBV27 to TRBJ1-2, with 10 nucleotides matching TRBD1. This CDR3 is built from 16 residues. The ends lost 4 bases at V and 6 bases at J; junction bases unmatched: 11. Germline V CDR1 and CDR2: MNHEY, SMNVEV (reference sequence). CDR3 protein: CASSSHRQGAIDGYTF. CDR3 nucleotides: TGTGCCAGCAGTTCCCATAGACAGGGGGCTATAGATGGCTACACCTTC.